This is a list of T cell receptor beta chains from one sample in a study of T cell changes during pregnancy in multiple sclerosis. Assay used: immunoSEQ multiplex PCR; TCRdb lists only in-frame clones, some missing. The data hold some 60,000 clones, with roughly nine tenths observed a single time. The specimen comprised peripheral blood, sampled in the first trimester of pregnancy. The receptors were gathered from a female donor in good health, enrolled as a control in a pregnancy study. Each CDR3 is given with its conserved first and last residue. Fields, in order: D gene, V gene, clone size, J gene, CDR3 protein, CDR3 DNA. A D gene is named only where the DNA matches it firmly. Clone size, where shown, is once, few, many, or a class for clones that have expanded.

-	TRBV14	once	TRBJ2-5	CASSQAFSGLVSETQYF	TGTGCCAGCAGCCAAGCATTTTCAGGGTTGGTTTCGGAGACCCAGTACTTC
-	TRBV5-6	-	TRBJ1-1	CASSFQNTEAFF	TGTGCCAGCAGCTTTCAGAACACTGAAGCTTTCTTT
TRBD2	TRBV9	-	TRBJ2-1	CASSVEAGVFGNEQFF	TGTGCCAGCAGCGTAGAAGCGGGAGTGTTTGGCAATGAGCAGTTCTTC
-	TRBV9	-	TRBJ2-1	CASSASGNEQFF	TGTGCCAGCAGCGCCTCGGGGAATGAGCAGTTCTTC
-	TRBV28	once	TRBJ2-7	CASSQTGDTYEQYF	TGTGCCAGCAGCCAGACAGGAGACACCTACGAGCAGTACTTC
TRBD1	TRBV12-5	-	TRBJ1-2	CPRVRQGNYGYTF	TGTCCCCGAGTAAGACAGGGAAACTATGGCTACACCTTC
-	TRBV5-1	once	TRBJ1-4	CASSSAGRGGEKLFF	TGCGCCAGCAGCTCAGCAGGAAGGGGAGGTGAAAAACTGTTTTTT
TRBD2	TRBV6-1	-	TRBJ2-1	CASILRGLVLGVWFF	TGTGCCAGCATCTTAAGGGGACTAGTTCTGGGGGTATGGTTCTTC
TRBD1	TRBV7-9	-	TRBJ1-1	CASSSTGASTEAFF	TGTGCCAGCAGCTCGACAGGGGCGAGCACTGAAGCTTTCTTT
-	TRBV6-1	-	TRBJ1-3	CASSEAPDTGNTIYF	TGTGCCAGCAGTGAAGCGCCAGACACTGGAAACACCATATATTTT
-	TRBV2	-	TRBJ1-5	CASSVGGFGMGNQPQHF	TGTGCCAGCAGTGTGGGGGGGTTCGGTATGGGCAATCAGCCCCAGCATTTT
TRBD1	TRBV9	-	TRBJ1-1	CASSVGGQGVVWTEAFF	TGTGCCAGCAGCGTAGGGGGACAGGGCGTCGTTTGGACTGAAGCTTTCTTT
TRBD2	TRBV7-9	-	TRBJ2-7	CASSIGGAYEQYF	TGTGCCAGCAGCATCGGGGGGGCCTACGAGCAGTACTTC
TRBD1	TRBV28	-	TRBJ2-5	CASSTGNNQETQYF	TGTGCCAGCTCGACAGGGAATAACCAAGAGACCCAGTACTTC
-	TRBV2	-	TRBJ2-5	CASSTGSQQETQYF	TGTGCCAGCAGCACCGGGAGCCAGCAAGAGACCCAGTACTTC
TRBD1	TRBV2	-	TRBJ2-7	CASSTGGPGYYEQYF	TGTGCCAGCAGCACAGGGGGCCCCGGCTACTACGAGCAGTACTTC
-	TRBV16	-	TRBJ1-2	CASSQPGHLYGYTF	TGTGCCAGCAGCCAACCGGGACACCTCTATGGCTACACCTTC
TRBD2	TRBV28	-	TRBJ2-3	CASRRPGLAETQYF	TGTGCCAGCAGGAGGCCGGGACTAGCCGAAACGCAGTATTTT
-	TRBV28	-	TRBJ1-1	CASSTGPEAFF	TGTGCCAGCAGTACCGGTCCTGAAGCTTTCTTT
TRBD1	TRBV18	-	TRBJ1-5	CASSETGGYGQPQHF	TGTGCCAGCTCGGAAACAGGGGGGTATGGTCAGCCCCAGCATTTT
-	TRBV30	-	TRBJ1-5	CAWSVPGAGNQPQHF	TGTGCCTGGAGTGTTCCAGGGGCGGGCAATCAGCCCCAGCATTTT
-	TRBV4-2	-	TRBJ2-3	CASSQDRGLSTDTQYF	TGTGCCAGCAGCCAAGATCGGGGGTTGAGCACAGATACGCAGTATTTT